This is a list of T cell receptor beta chains from one sample in a study of blood T cell repertoires in COVID-19. This table comes from immunoSEQ multiplex PCR, and its TCRdb copy is limited to in-frame clones, with some not included. The table records under 75,000 clones, roughly 90% of them present only once. The specimen sequenced was peripheral blood. Receptors were obtained from a man aged 60 to 69 with active COVID-19. Each CDR3 is given with its conserved first and last residue. The D gene is left open where the match is weak. Clone size is not always given. Where it is, it says once, few, many or a class for expanded clones.

clone size,J gene,D gene,V gene,CDR3 protein,CDR3 DNA
-,TRBJ2-5,-,TRBV24-1,CATSDPRAETQYF,TGTGCCACCAGTGATCCCAGGGCGGAGACCCAGTACTTC
once,TRBJ1-5,-,TRBV24-1,CATSDGLGSINQPQHF,TGTGCCACCAGTGACGGTTTGGGCAGTATCAATCAGCCCCAGCATTTT
-,TRBJ2-1,-,TRBV11-3,CASSPGSVSSYNEQFF,TGTGCCAGCAGTCCAGGGTCGGTGAGCTCCTACAATGAGCAGTTCTTC
-,TRBJ1-3,-,TRBV11-2,CASSFDGPGGNTIYF,TGTGCCAGCAGCTTTGACGGCCCGGGAGGAAACACCATATATTTT
-,TRBJ2-2,-,TRBV7-3,CASSLESRLTNTGELFF,TGTGCCAGCAGCTTAGAAAGCCGACTAACGAACACCGGGGAGCTGTTTTTT
-,TRBJ2-2,-,TRBV9,CASSVGGPATGELFF,TGTGCCAGCAGCGTAGGGGGGCCCGCCACCGGGGAGCTGTTTTTT
once,TRBJ2-5,-,TRBV25-1,CASSAPGPQETQYF,TGTGCCAGCAGTGCCCCGGGTCCGCAAGAGACCCAGTACTTC
-,TRBJ1-2,-,TRBV18,CASSPHRAYGYTF,TGTGCCAGCTCACCACACAGGGCCTATGGCTACACCTTC
-,TRBJ2-1,TRBD2,TRBV2,CASSEPGLASYNEQFF,TGTGCCAGCAGCGAACCGGGACTAGCTTCATACAATGAGCAGTTCTTC
-,TRBJ2-7,-,TRBV19,CASSIVGRLTYEQYF,TGTGCCAGTAGTATAGTAGGGAGACTAACCTACGAGCAGTACTTC
-,TRBJ2-3,TRBD2,TRBV4-2,CASSWGLAGSTDTQYF,TGTGCCAGCAGCTGGGGACTAGCGGGTAGCACAGATACGCAGTATTTT
-,TRBJ1-4,-,TRBV7-9,CASSNMGRGPGEKLFF,TGTGCCAGCAGCAATATGGGTAGAGGGCCGGGTGAAAAACTGTTTTTT
-,TRBJ2-3,TRBD2,TRBV6-5,CASNRLAGDTQYF,TGTGCCAGCAACAGACTAGCGGGAGATACGCAGTATTTT
-,TRBJ1-5,TRBD1,TRBV30,CAWSKGGVRQPQHF,TGTGCCTGGAGTAAAGGGGGCGTCAGGCAGCCCCAGCATTTT
-,TRBJ1-4,-,TRBV7-9,CASSLAGQDYSGEKLFF,TGTGCCAGCAGCTTAGCGGGTCAGGACTATTCGGGCGAAAAACTGTTTTTT
-,TRBJ1-5,-,TRBV3-1/TRBV3-2,CASSQATGNQPQHF,TGTGCCAGCAGCCAAGCCACAGGGAATCAGCCCCAGCATTTT
-,TRBJ2-1,-,TRBV19,CASSIEDKNEQFF,TGTGCCAGTAGTATAGAGGACAAAAATGAGCAGTTCTTC
-,TRBJ2-7,-,TRBV28,CASSPTGPGLYEQYF,TGTGCCAGCAGTCCAACAGGGCCAGGGCTTTACGAGCAGTACTTC